What follows are 9 T cell receptor beta chains derived from one specimen sequenced in a study of cytomegalovirus exposure and HLA in healthy donors. Researchers ran the PCR with 60 Vbeta and 13 Jbeta primers. Only in-frame clones appear in the TCRdb table, and some are missing; sequencing was by immunoSEQ multiplex PCR. This table has about 110,000 clones, 60% to 80% appearing once. Specimen: PBMCs. These TCRs come from a man aged 40-50 years in good health and CMV-seronegative.

This chain uses TRBV7-9 with TRBJ1-1; TRBD1 matches at 7 bases. The germline V gene has CDR1 SEHNR and CDR2 FQNEAQ (reference sequence). The CDR3 has 14 amino acids. The V and J ends lost 1 base and 6 bases, in that order; junction bases with no gene match: 5. The CDR3, as DNA: TGTGCCAGCAGCTTAGTGGGACAGAGTTCTGAAGCTTTCTTT. Protein product: CASSLVGQSSEAFF.

The rearrangement uses TRBV2 and TRBJ2-5, with 10 bases fitting TRBD2. V trimming: 4 bases; J trimming: 1 base; junction bases outside the gene matches: 0. Germline loops: CDR1 SNHLY, CDR2 FYNNEI. The CDR3 is 14 amino acids. The CDR3 DNA reads as TGTGCCAGCAGTGGGACTAGCGGCCAAGAGACCCAGTACTTC. Translation: CASSGTSGQETQYF.

V usage is TRBV6-1 and J usage is TRBJ1-2, with D unresolved. V was shortened by 5 bases and J by 6 bases, with 19 bases between the two germline ends. Germline assignment: CDR1 MNHNS and CDR2 SASEGT. CDR3 length: 15 residues. The DNA of the CDR3 is TGTGCCAGCAGTAGCACGTCGCCTTTAACAGATGGCTACACCTTC. Translating gives CASSSTSPLTDGYTF.

This chain connects TRBV5-5 to TRBJ1-6; the match to TRBD1 covers 7 bases. CDR3 length: 14 residues. Germline V gene sequence: CDR1 SGHKS, CDR2 YYEKEE (reference sequence). J lost 6 bases, V lost 4 bases, and 4 bases had no gene match. The CDR3 nucleotides read TGTGCCAGCAGCGCCCGGGACAGTAATTCACCCCTCCACTTT. Translated: CASSARDSNSPLHF.

The chain recombines TRBV5-4 with TRBJ1-4; 7 bases match TRBD1. Trimming cost V 3 bases and J 3 bases; bases outside gene matches: 5. The CDR3 totals 15 residues. Germline V lookup: CDR1 SGHNT, CDR2 YYREEE (reference sequence). The CDR3 bases are TGTGCCAGCAGCTCGGGACAGCTCGCTAATGAAAAACTGTTTTTT. Amino acids: CASSSGQLANEKLFF.

J is TRBJ2-3 and V is TRBV13; TRBD2 matches at 11 bases. V lost 6 bases and J lost 2; bases outside the gene matches: 10. The V gene's germline CDR1 is PRHDT and CDR2 FYEKMQ (reference sequence). This CDR3 comprises 17 residues. CDR3 sequence reads: CASRSRTSGLPTDTQYF. CDR3 DNA: TGTGCCAGCAGGTCGAGGACTAGCGGGCTACCCACAGATACGCAGTATTTT.

The chain uses TRBV5-6 and TRBJ2-5, with a weak D call TRBD1 (6 bases). V lost 0 bases and J lost 2, with 11 bases in between. CDR1 SGHDT and CDR2 YYEEEE come from the germline V gene. CDR3 length equals 15 residues. The CDR3 bases are TGTGCCAGCAGCTTGGCCCCGCAGGGGCAAGAGACCCAGTACTTC. Its translation: CASSLAPQGQETQYF.

The chain uses TRBV6-5 and TRBJ2-1, with 11 positions matching TRBD2. Unmatched junction bases numbered 6, after V lost 6 bases and J lost 5 bases. There are 15 residues in the CDR3. Germline values: CDR1 MNHEY, CDR2 SVGAGI. The CDR3 coding sequence is TGTGCCAGCAGCCCTAGCGGGGGGTACCACAATGAGCAGTTCTTC. Encoded protein: CASSPSGGYHNEQFF.

With regard to this clone: The sample carries other DNA sequences with the same CDR3. V and J are TRBV27 and TRBJ1-2; tentative D call: TRBD1 (5 bases). Germline lookup yields CDR1 MNHEY and CDR2 SMNVEV (reference sequence). Deletions cut 6 bases from V and 5 bases from J, with 7 bases between. This CDR3 has 11 residues. The CDR3 sequence: CASSGGYGYTF. The CDR3, as DNA: TGTGCCAGCAGCGGGGGTTATGGCTACACCTTC.